Listed below are T cell receptor beta chains from one sample, sequenced in a study of T cell responses to AZD1222 COVID-19 vaccine. The data were produced by immunoSEQ multiplex PCR, yet TCRdb's version contains in-frame clones alone and is incomplete. The sample consists of about 170,000 clones, 75% to 90% of them appearing once. The sample was peripheral blood, taken on day 0 of AZD1222 vaccination. These receptors were obtained from an adult in good health. Both conserved end residues are trimmed from each CDR3.

J gene,V gene,CDR3 protein
TRBJ2-1,TRBV13,ASSKGQQRINNEQF
TRBJ2-6,TRBV6-5,ASSPRGAGANVLT
TRBJ2-7,TRBV7-2,ASSAPGNTYEQY
TRBJ1-3,TRBV5-1,ASSLSPPGQANGNTIY
TRBJ2-2,TRBV25-1,ASSELGWAGTNTGELF
TRBJ1-3,TRBV5-4,ASSLIGAGAISGNTIY
TRBJ2-7,TRBV18,ASSPPDRVTNEQY
TRBJ2-6,TRBV4-3,ASSQDGRYTGANVLT
TRBJ2-7,TRBV2,ASSGDRVLSYEQY
TRBJ1-3,TRBV19,ASLPGQGSSGNTIY
TRBJ2-1,TRBV27,ASSRTSSNEQF
TRBJ1-1,TRBV5-6,ASSRLELGVNTEAF
TRBJ2-2,TRBV5-5,ASSPTTGGGGELF
TRBJ1-4,TRBV5-5,ASRSQGNHPGEKLF
TRBJ2-4,TRBV6-5,ASSSDSGGLRNIQY
TRBJ2-1,TRBV27,ASSIFGTGNIAEQF
TRBJ1-2,TRBV4-1,ASSQGRLKNGPTYGYT
TRBJ1-5,TRBV27,ASSFGSTTPQH
TRBJ2-5,TRBV19,ASSIDPTQEETQY
TRBJ2-1,TRBV6-2/TRBV6-3,ASSLDSSYNEQF
TRBJ2-2,TRBV6-6,ASSYVFSDTGELF
TRBJ2-3,TRBV2,ASRTTRGRPPDTQY
TRBJ2-7,TRBV19,ASRTSGGAYEQY
TRBJ1-2,TRBV5-1,ASSLALDTYGYT
TRBJ2-6,TRBV7-9,ASSLVGRISGANVLT
TRBJ2-7,TRBV7-2,ASSLRDRDYEQY
TRBJ1-1,TRBV7-9,ASSLTPPEAF
TRBJ1-5,TRBV6-5,ASRTPGSNQPQH
TRBJ2-5,TRBV3-1/TRBV3-2,ASSQGLGTGGTQY
TRBJ1-6,TRBV27,ASPRGAAYNSPLH
TRBJ2-2,TRBV10-3,AISPELTGELF
TRBJ2-1,TRBV18,ASSPTDYNEQF
TRBJ1-4,TRBV23-1,ASSQSAQGREKLF
TRBJ1-5,TRBV29-1,SVQVRNQPQH
TRBJ2-7,TRBV18,ASSPVAGTYNYEQY
TRBJ1-4,TRBV30,ARGEGSEKLF
TRBJ2-7,TRBV15,ATSREDATAYEQY
TRBJ2-6,TRBV7-6,ASSLDPAGANVLT
TRBJ1-1,TRBV20-1,SASRQGTNTEAF
TRBJ1-2,TRBV5-5,ASSWERNNYGYT
TRBJ1-2,TRBV3-1/TRBV3-2,ASSLVGGYT
TRBJ2-3,TRBV4-2,ASSQIPTGRSTDTQY
TRBJ1-1,TRBV15,ATRGEGPSNTEAF
TRBJ1-5,TRBV19,ASSQGNQPQH
TRBJ2-7,TRBV3-1/TRBV3-2,ASSRLDSYEQY
TRBJ1-6,TRBV5-1,ASTESRNSPLH
TRBJ2-1,TRBV9,ASSVDPGTSYNEQF
TRBJ2-7,TRBV18,ASSPGQGTYEQY